Presented here are 18 T cell receptor beta chains from one specimen sequenced in a study of blood T cell repertoires in COVID-19. Some clones are missing from TCRdb's copy, which holds only in-frame ones; the method was immunoSEQ multiplex PCR. The profile shows fewer than 300,000 clones, more than 85% of them singletons. The sequenced sample consisted of peripheral blood. The source of these receptors is a woman aged 25-40 years with COVID-19, enrolled during active disease.

This chain links TRBV11-3 with TRBJ2-2; no clear D. Deletions cut 4 bases from V and 4 bases from J, with 7 bases between. This CDR3 is built from 13 residues. Per germline, CDR1 SGHNT and CDR2 YENEEA. The CDR3 loop is CASSWAGTGELFF. CDR3 sequence (DNA): TGTGCCAGCAGCTGGGCAGGCACCGGGGAGCTGTTTTTT.

V gene TRBV29-1 combines with J gene TRBJ2-6, with 7 bases matching TRBD1. The CDR3 has 16 residues. CDR1 is SQVTM and CDR2 is ANQGSEA in the germline V gene. V trimming: 3 bases; J trimming: 0 bases; junction bases outside the gene matches: 5. CDR3 loop: CSVEETGSSGANVLTF. The CDR3 nucleotides are TGCAGCGTTGAGGAGACAGGGTCCTCTGGGGCCAACGTCCTGACTTTC.

The gene calls are TRBV5-4 and TRBJ2-3; the match to TRBD2 covers 9 bases. Germline V gene lookup returns CDR1 SGHNT and CDR2 YYREEE (reference sequence). This CDR3 has 14 amino acids. The V and J ends lost 0 bases and 8 bases, in that order; junction bases with no gene match: 4. The CDR3 here is CASSLARLAATQYF. The CDR3 bases are TGTGCCAGCAGCTTGGCGAGACTAGCGGCTACGCAGTATTTT.

The chain recombines TRBV7-3 with TRBJ2-2; no firm D call. This CDR3 comprises 15 residues. From germline, CDR1 is SGHTA and CDR2 FQGTGA. The V and J ends lost 6 bases and 6 bases respectively, with 17 bases between them. The DNA of the CDR3 is TGTGCCAGCAGTCCATTCGGAGAAGTAGCCGGGGAGCTGTTTTTT. It translates to CASSPFGEVAGELFF.

The chain has TRBV5-4 and TRBJ2-3; possibly TRBD2 for D (5 bases). Germline CDR1 reads SGHNT; CDR2 reads YYREEE (reference sequence). V lost 6 bases and J 6 bases, leaving 17 bases between the germline ends. The CDR3 sequence is 14 residues long. In DNA form, the CDR3 reads TGTGCCAGCACCTCCGGTGGGGAGCGGGATACGCAGTATTTT. This gives the protein CASTSGGERDTQYF. Supplemented by reference TRBV5-4 and TRBJ2-3, the full variable domain reads ETGVTQSPTHLIKTRGQQVTLRCSSQSGHNTVSWYQQALGQGPQFIFQYYREEENGRGNFPPRFSGLQFPNYSSELNVNALELDDSALYLCASTSGGERDTQYFGPGTRLTVL.

CDR3 amino acids: CASRRLELETEKLFF. In DNA form, the CDR3 reads TGTGCCAGCAGAAGATTAGAGTTGGAGACGGAAAAACTGTTTTTT. The V gene is TRBV11-2, the J gene TRBJ1-4; D is ambiguous. V was shortened by 6 bases and J by 8 bases, with 19 bases between the two germline ends. The length of the CDR3 is 15 residues. CDR1 is SGHAT and CDR2 is FQNNGV in the germline V gene. The variable domain in full, with the rest retrieved from reference TRBV11-2 and TRBJ1-4, is EAGVAQSPRYKIIEKRQSVAFWCNPISGHATLYWYQQILGQGPKLLIQFQNNGVVDDSQLPKDRFSAERLKGVDSTLKIQPAKLEDSAVYLCASRRLELETEKLFFGSGTQLSVL.

The rearrangement uses TRBV19 and TRBJ1-1; possibly TRBD1 for D (5 bases). V lost 3 bases and J 3 bases, leaving 14 bases between the germline ends. The CDR3 is 15 residues long. The V gene's germline CDR1 is LNHDA and CDR2 SQIVND (reference sequence). The CDR3 protein is CASSIAGWGDTEAFF. The CDR3 DNA is TGTGCCAGTAGTATCGCCGGGTGGGGGGACACTGAAGCTTTCTTT.

V gene TRBV29-1 combines with J gene TRBJ1-4, with 9 nucleotides matching TRBD1. Germline V gene sequence: CDR1 SQVTM, CDR2 ANQGSEA. The V and J ends lost 7 bases and 7 bases, in that order; junction bases with no gene match: 10. The CDR3 has 14 residues. The CDR3 nucleotides are TGCAGCGCCGCGACACAGGGGGCGATTGAAAAACTGTTTTTT. It specifies CSAATQGAIEKLFF.

The chain links TRBV6-5 to TRBJ1-1; possibly TRBD1 for D (6 bases). The V end lost 0 bases, the J end lost 4 bases, and 12 bases lay between the germline ends. CDR1 is MNHEY, CDR2 SVGAGI, per germline. The CDR3 contains 15 residues. For the CDR3, the DNA is TGTGCCAGCAGTTACTCACCACAGGGCGGCACTGAAGCTTTCTTT. Amino acid sequence: CASSYSPQGGTEAFF.

V is TRBV6-5 and J is TRBJ2-7, with a weak D call TRBD1 (5 bases). Deletions cut 2 bases from V and 7 bases from J, with 12 bases between. From germline, CDR1 is MNHEY and CDR2 SVGAGI. There are 13 residues in the CDR3. The DNA of the CDR3 is TGTGCCAGCAGTTACCCCTCTTCAGGGGAGCAGTACTTC. Translated: CASSYPSSGEQYF.

The chain links TRBV27 to TRBJ2-3; the match to TRBD2 covers 8 bases. The CDR3 length is 16 residues. With V trimmed by 2 bases and J by 4 bases, 8 bases remained unmatched. The V gene's germline CDR1 is MNHEY and CDR2 SMNVEV (reference sequence). The CDR3 protein is CASSLISGNHPDTQYF. CDR3 in DNA: TGTGCCAGCAGTTTAATTAGCGGGAACCACCCAGATACGCAGTATTTT.

The chain has TRBV19 and TRBJ1-1; weak D call: TRBD1 (5 bases). V lost 7 bases and J lost 1, with 7 bases in between. The CDR3 has 12 residues. The V gene's germline CDR1 is LNHDA and CDR2 SQIVND (reference sequence). The chain's CDR3 is CASTGGNTEAFF. The DNA of the CDR3 is TGTGCCAGTACCGGGGGGAACACTGAAGCTTTCTTT. Full variable domain (missing parts from reference TRBV19 and TRBJ1-1): DGGITQSPKYLFRKEGQNVTLSCEQNLNHDAMYWYRQDPGQGLRLIYYSQIVNDFQKGDIAEGYSVSREKKESFPLTVTSAQKNPTAFYLCASTGGNTEAFFGQGTRLTVV.

The J gene is TRBJ2-2, the V gene TRBV9; D possibly corresponds to TRBD2 (6 bases). Trimming left V 0 bases short and J 1 base short, with 13 bases between. Germline CDR1 SGDLS, CDR2 YYNGEE. The CDR3 has 17 residues. In DNA, the CDR3 is TGTGCCAGCAGCGTAGGTGGAGGCGGGATGAACACCGGGGAGCTGTTTTTT. Residues: CASSVGGGGMNTGELFF.

The sample holds one count of this clone. The V call is TRBV27, the J call TRBJ1-1; D gene unclear. This CDR3 spans 14 amino acids. With 4 bases removed from V and 4 bases from J, the gap between germline ends came to 13 bases. The V gene's germline CDR1 is MNHEY and CDR2 SMNVEV (reference sequence). CDR3 region: CASSSRFQVTEAFF. CDR3 DNA: TGTGCCAGCAGTTCCCGGTTTCAGGTCACTGAAGCTTTCTTT.

CDR3 nucleotides: TGTGCCAGCAGAAGGGGGACTAGCGGGAGGGTGAACAATGAGCAGTTCTTC. Encoded protein: CASRRGTSGRVNNEQFF. V usage is TRBV27 and J usage is TRBJ2-1; 16 nucleotides agree with TRBD2. The CDR3 is made up of 17 amino acids. CDR1 is MNHEY, CDR2 SMNVEV, per germline (reference sequence). The ends lost 6 bases at V and 5 bases at J; junction bases unmatched: 7.

The V call is TRBV30, the J call TRBJ2-7; 8 nucleotides match TRBD2. This CDR3 spans 13 amino acids. With 4 bases clipped from V and 5 bases from J, the junction kept 7 bases outside the gene matches. CDR1 is GTSNPN and CDR2 is SVGIG in the germline V gene (reference sequence). DNA of the CDR3: TGTGCCTGGAATAGCGGGAAGTCCAACGAGCAGTACTTC. Its protein is CAWNSGKSNEQYF.

A note on this clone: Other DNA sequences from this sample encode an identical CDR3 as well. The chain couples TRBV5-1 to TRBJ1-5; D is unresolved. The CDR3 sequence is 13 residues long. V lost 0 bases and J 4 bases, leaving 5 bases between the germline ends. From germline, CDR1 is SGHRS and CDR2 YFSETQ. In DNA form, the CDR3 reads TGCGCCAGCAGCTTGGCCCTTAATCAGCCCCAGCATTTT. It encodes CASSLALNQPQHF.

V is TRBV10-1 and J is TRBJ2-1, with 9 nucleotides matching TRBD2. The junction had 5 bases not matched to a gene; V was cut back by 4 bases and J by 4 bases. The CDR3 is 15 residues long. The germline CDR1 and CDR2 sequences are WNHNN and SYGVQD (reference sequence). This CDR3 is CASSASAGGYNEQFF. CDR3 bases: TGCGCCAGCAGTGCTTCGGCGGGAGGGTACAATGAGCAGTTCTTC.